The source of this T cell receptor (beta chain) is a study of human T cells and chemical hapten exposure. Study at large: Scalp application of diphenylcyclopropenone was performed weekly in patients across the entire roughly 23-week study.

V dropped 5 bases and J dropped 6 bases, with 14 bases sitting between them. Germline V gene sequence: CDR1 MDHEN, CDR2 SYDVKM. There are 13 residues in the CDR3. Time point described: patch test 1, 2 weeks after DPC sensitization. Described treatment: therapeutic diphenylcyclopropenone sensitization with weekly scalp DPC. TCRdb called the RACE reads again in MiXCR, with one record for every CDR3 protein. Of 300,000 to 450,000 distinct CDR3 sequences detected, 4.8% appear once; the ten largest clones hold about 2.2%. This material consisted of whole blood, taken in connection with sensitization to the hapten diphenylcyclopropenone (DPC). The TCR sequence derives from a woman in her 50s with alopecia areata. Some clones in this sample may be carry-over from other donors' samples. The genes are TRBV28 and TRBJ2-7; tentatively, D is TRBD1 (6 bases). The CDR3 loop reads CASSRAGVGEQYF. CDR3 DNA: TGTGCCAGCAGTCGGGCAGGGGTCGGCGAGCAGTACTTC.